The source of this T cell receptor (beta chain) is a study of cytomegalovirus exposure and HLA in healthy donors (dated by TCRdb to about 2017). As for the study more broadly: The 670 or so repertoires of the first cohort and the 120 or so validation repertoires were produced on the same platform, according to a later analysis. Along with the roughly 670-subject first cohort, a separate validation cohort of 120 different subjects was used. The study aimed to test whether cataloging public T cell receptors could reveal signatures of past pathogen exposure. High-throughput TCR immunosequencing, statistical association of individual TCRs with disease status, and machine learning were combined to predict cytomegalovirus infection status.

The CDR3 has 15 amino acids, counting the end cysteine and phenylalanine. CDR3 DNA only is kept here, 45 bases in frame from base 1. At the junction V is shortened by 7 bases and J by 5 bases, with 18 bases in between. In the germline V gene, CDR1 corresponds to SGHRS and CDR2 to YFSETQ. The method behind the library was the immunoSEQ multiplex PCR assay. As for how the authors treated the data: A statistical classification framework was built for diagnosing cytomegalovirus status from the catalog of TCR beta chain sequences. Imported from immuneACCESS, the table was reduced by TCRdb to in-frame sequences with V and J called. These copies leave out some clones; in studies compared against another copy, an unresolved V gene accounts for under half, and the cause of the remainder is not known. The DNA was the basis for D and trimming; V, J and clone size are from that table. The sample table records around 200,000 clones; about 86% of these occur just once. Approximately 2.9% of the sample is held by the ten biggest clonotypes.

Separate from the roughly 650-subject first cohort, the validation cohort of around 130 subjects was the group to which the donors belonged. Results and caveats for the whole study, not just this receptor: The authors suggested that the approach could potentially be generalized to other disease states and immunological phenotypes. All 120 or so repertoires were used to score co-occurrence in the validation cohort in a later analysis, because that analysis had no HLA typing for the cohort. In the study, around 150 TCR beta chains were listed as associated with cytomegalovirus. In vitro tests confirmed that three of the cytomegalovirus-associated TCR beta chains recognize cytomegalovirus antigens. The classifier was reported to diagnose cytomegalovirus status with high specificity and sensitivity in both the original and validation cohorts. Most TCR sequences were seen in very few donors, while some public TCRs were found in many individuals. Of the cluster scores, approximately 94% were above 0 in a later analysis, which found that TCRs clustered in the first cohort also tended to co-occur in the 120 or so validation repertoires.

Notes on this clone: Its antigen has not been determined. No base quality information exists; no much larger clone differs at one position.

The rearrangement joined TRBV5-1 to TRBJ2-2, with the D segment identity uncertain. The sequenced sample was PBMCs. The clonotype comes from a young woman in good health and CMV-seropositive. The DNA is TGCGCCAGCTCTCTGGCACTCCCCGGGACCGGGGAGCTGTTTTTT. This codes for CASSLALPGTGELFF.